One sample yielded the 6 T cell receptor beta chains listed below, sequenced in a study of cytomegalovirus exposure and HLA in healthy donors. 13 Jbeta primers and 60 Vbeta primers were used for the PCR. Clones were read by immunoSEQ multiplex PCR, and TCRdb kept only the in-frame ones, dropping some. The table has 90,000 or so clones, about three quarters seen once; the top ten hold more than 12%. Sequenced material: PBMCs. The receptors come from a woman aged 50 to 60 in good health and CMV-seropositive.

The V and J genes are TRBV7-2 and TRBJ1-2, with a tentative D call TRBD1 (6 bases). CDR3 length: 14 amino acids. Deletions cut 2 bases from V and 7 bases from J, with 14 bases between. CDR1 SGHTA and CDR2 FQGNSA come from the germline V gene. DNA for the CDR3: TGTGCCAGCAGCTTACCCGGACGGGGGGCTGGCTACACCTTC. Its translation is CASSLPGRGAGYTF.

This clone was counted once. This rearrangement joins TRBV6-5 to TRBJ2-1, with TRBD2 as a possible D gene (6 bases). The CDR3 sequence is 15 residues long. Trimming removed 5 bases at V and 6 bases at J, with 17 bases between. Germline assignment: CDR1 MNHEY and CDR2 SVGAGI. The CDR3 spells CASSTWGVGVNEQFF. The CDR3 bases are TGTGCCAGCAGTACATGGGGGGTTGGGGTCAATGAGCAGTTCTTC.

The genes are TRBV5-5 and TRBJ2-7; D is possibly TRBD2 (7 bases). The germline V and J ends were trimmed by 5 bases and 6 bases, with 21 bases remaining between them. The CDR3 consists of 15 residues. The germline gives CDR1 SGHKS, CDR2 YYEKEE (reference sequence). Here the CDR3 DNA reads TGTGCCAGCAGAAAAGGGGGGGGGCGGTTATCCGAGCAGTACTTC. As protein: CASRKGGGRLSEQYF.

The V and J genes are TRBV7-6 and TRBJ1-1; weak D call: TRBD1 (5 bases). The CDR3 spans 15 residues. V lost 5 bases, J lost 2 bases, and 15 bases lay in between. Germline V gives CDR1 SGHVS, CDR2 FNYEAQ. The CDR3 DNA reads TGTGCCAGCAGCGCTCCGGGACTCCAAAACACTGAAGCTTTCTTT. Translating it yields CASSAPGLQNTEAFF.

This clone has only a few counts. The chain couples TRBV19 to TRBJ2-1, with a weak D call TRBD2 (5 bases). Between the trimmed V and J ends, which lost 9 bases and 0 bases, there was a span of 18 bases. The length of the CDR3 is 16 residues. The germline V gene encodes CDR1 LNHDA and CDR2 SQIVND (reference sequence). For the CDR3, the DNA is TGTGCCAGCTCCTTTCCGCGGGCGAGCTCCTACAATGAGCAGTTCTTC. Protein product: CASSFPRASSYNEQFF.

CDR3 sequence: CASSIVHGRSSYEQYF. CDR3 in DNA: TGTGCCAGTAGTATAGTACATGGGCGTTCCTCCTACGAGCAGTACTTC. V usage is TRBV19 and J usage is TRBJ2-5, with D hard to call. The J call may be in error: the DNA end matches TRBJ2-7 better. CDR3 size: 16 residues. Germline V CDR1 and CDR2: LNHDA, SQIVND (reference sequence).